Included here is one TCR beta chain sequence, with context. Source study methods: Reference gene primers were amplified, and this amplification served to estimate nucleated cell counts. Assay used: immunoSEQ multiplex PCR; TCRdb lists only in-frame clones, some missing. The V and J calls and clone size were taken over from that table, and D and trimming were inferred from the DNA. This sample carries some 490,000 clones, roughly nine tenths of them seen once, and the ten largest clones take 8% to 9.5%. The data were obtained in a study of blood T cell repertoires in COVID-19. Study-level information: T cells, B-cell-depleted T cells, or PBMCs supplied cDNA or gDNA.

Germline V CDR1 and CDR2: SNHLY, FYNNEI. There are 14 residues in the CDR3. Trimming took 6 bases from V and 3 from J; bases not matched to a gene: 5. Enrolled through a virtual design, the participants were between about 18 and 100 years of age and came from about two dozen US areas. Two negative PCRs, clearance, or symptom resolution characterized the recovered Cohort 3 donors. This receptor was obtained from a woman aged 55-69 years who had recovered from COVID-19. The chain couples TRBV2 to TRBJ1-1; TRBD1 aligns across 9 bases. The sequenced material came from PBMCs or T cells enriched from blood (not recorded which). CDR3 in amino acids: CASSNRGRDTEAFF. In DNA form, the CDR3 reads TGTGCCAGCAGCAACAGGGGGCGGGACACTGAAGCTTTCTTT. Based on the CDR3 plus reference TRBV2 and TRBJ1-1, the full variable domain is EPEVTQTPSHQVTQMGQEVILRCVPISNHLYFYWYRQILGQKVEFLVSFYNNEISEKSEIFDDQFSVERPDGSNFTLKIRSTKLEDSAMYFCASSNRGRDTEAFFGQGTRLTVV.